This T cell receptor beta chain was captured by sequencing in a study of blood T cell repertoires in COVID-19. Data came from immunoSEQ multiplex PCR; TCRdb stores just in-frame clones and leaves some out. This table holds 100,000 to 150,000 clones, around 80% found once. Germline V gene data show CDR1 as ENHRY and CDR2 as SYGVKD. After removal of 3 bases from V and 6 bases from J, the junction contained 4 bases not matched to a gene. The CDR3 has 14 amino acids. The source is a man aged 70-80 years with acute or convalescent COVID-19. Sequenced: peripheral blood. V usage is TRBV10-3 and J usage is TRBJ2-3; 9 nucleotides align to TRBD1. The CDR3 protein is CAISEQGAEDTQYF. The CDR3 region has the DNA TGTGCCATCAGTGAACAGGGGGCGGAGGATACGCAGTATTTT.